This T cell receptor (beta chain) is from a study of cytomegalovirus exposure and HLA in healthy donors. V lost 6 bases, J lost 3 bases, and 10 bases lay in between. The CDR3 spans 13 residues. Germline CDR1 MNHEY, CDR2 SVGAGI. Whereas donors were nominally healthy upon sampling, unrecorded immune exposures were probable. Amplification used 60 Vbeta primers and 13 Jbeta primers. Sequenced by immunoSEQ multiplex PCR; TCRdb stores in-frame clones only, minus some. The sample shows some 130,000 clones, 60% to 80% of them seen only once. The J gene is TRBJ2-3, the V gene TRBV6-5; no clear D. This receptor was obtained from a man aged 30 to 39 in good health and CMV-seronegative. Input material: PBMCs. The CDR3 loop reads CASRQQGTDTQYF. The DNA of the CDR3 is TGTGCCAGCAGACAGCAAGGAACAGATACGCAGTATTTT.